A selection of T cell receptor beta chains follows, all from one sample in a study of long-term antiretroviral therapy in people with HIV. TCRdb's table, derived via immunoSEQ multiplex PCR, lists solely in-frame clones and lacks some. The sample consists of fewer than 30,000 clones, about 80% of them appearing once. The sample was unsorted PBMCs, taken 4.4 years after starting antiretroviral therapy. The receptors stem from a man aged 25-45 years with HIV. CDR3s include the opening cysteine and the closing phenylalanine or tryptophan. The order of the fields is V gene, J gene, CDR3 protein.

>TRBV6-1|TRBJ2-7
CASSLTGTYEQYF
>TRBV19|TRBJ2-7
CASSSDSPSGEQYF
>TRBV6-1|TRBJ1-1
CASSAGHLNTEAFF
>TRBV19|TRBJ1-5
CASSIDAGASQPQHF
>TRBV27|TRBJ1-2
CASSSRGRLSYGYTF
>TRBV18|TRBJ2-1
CASSSYGANEQFF
>TRBV18|TRBJ2-7
CASSPLGTGSHYEQYF
>TRBV19|TRBJ1-2
CALRQGGKGYTF
>TRBV6-5|TRBJ1-1
CASSFRGLTEAFF
>TRBV19|TRBJ2-2
CASSIDRSNGTNTGELFF
>TRBV28|TRBJ2-5
CASSLLGLRQLKETQYF
>TRBV9|TRBJ1-1
CASSVRGPDTEAFF
>TRBV7-6|TRBJ1-4
CASSLARQGFEKLFF
>TRBV10-3|TRBJ1-2
CAISPRDSANYGYTF
>TRBV4-1|TRBJ1-2
CASSRNRGDRDNSTF
>TRBV4-2|TRBJ2-7
CASSQDYNRGLVRGYEQYF
>TRBV11-2|TRBJ2-7
CASSLEASGQYEQYF
>TRBV12-5|TRBJ1-5
CASGSDRVDQPQHF
>TRBV28|TRBJ1-1
CASSHSLLGHRDTEAFF
>TRBV27|TRBJ1-2
CASSLSDPGRGYTF
>TRBV27|TRBJ2-7
CASSWSGGAQEQYF
>TRBV5-4|TRBJ2-2
CASSLRGRHSNTGELFF
>TRBV5-1|TRBJ2-3
CASSPEGNTDTQYF